One sample yielded the 8 T cell receptor beta chains listed below, sequenced in a study of blood T cell repertoires in COVID-19 (dated by TCRdb to the early 2020s). Library prep was done by the immunoSEQ multiplex PCR assay. TCRdb obtained this table from immuneACCESS and retained in-frame rearrangements with V and J assigned. These tables miss some clones; where compared with another copy, unresolved V genes account for less than half of the shortfall, and the remainder is unexplained. The sample table lists about 290,000 clones, nearly 90% of them with a count of one. The ten largest clonotypes hold 8.5% to 14% of the sample. The sample taken for sequencing was peripheral blood. The receptors originated from a woman under 40 with COVID-19, enrolled during active disease.

This rearrangement joins TRBV25-1 to TRBJ2-1; 7 nucleotides align to TRBD2. The V segment lost 8 bases and the J segment 9 bases; nucleotides outside the gene matches: 13. The germline gives CDR1 MGHDK, CDR2 SYGVNS. The CDR3 covers 14 residues. The DNA for the CDR3 is TGTGCCAGCTCTCCCCCCCGGGGAGGGAGTGAGCAGTTCTTC. The encoded protein is CASSPPRGGSEQFF. Full variable domain (outside the CDR3, taken from reference TRBV25-1 and TRBJ2-1): EADIYQTPRYLVIGTGKKITLECSQTMGHDKMYWYQQDPGMELHLIHYSYGVNSTEKGDLSSESTVSRIRTEHFPLTLESARPSHTSQYLCASSPPRGGSEQFFGPGTRLTVL.

V and J are TRBV5-1 and TRBJ1-4; TRBD1 agrees at 9 bases. This CDR3 has 15 residues. Losses at the gene ends were 4 bases for V and 7 bases for J; bases not matched to a gene: 8. CDR1 and CDR2 from the germline V gene are SGHRS and YFSETQ. This CDR3 is CASSADTGGGEKLFF. The CDR3 DNA reads as TGCGCCAGCAGCGCGGATACAGGGGGCGGTGAAAAACTGTTTTTT. Using reference TRBV5-1 and TRBJ1-4 for the parts outside the CDR3, the full variable domain is KAGVTQTPRYLIKTRGQQVTLSCSPISGHRSVSWYQQTPGQGLQFLFEYFSETQRNKGNFPGRFSGRQFSNSRSEMNVSTLELGDSALYLCASSADTGGGEKLFFGSGTQLSVL.

This clone was seen a few times. CDR3 region: CASSSPGTPPYEQYF. DNA of the CDR3: TGTGCCAGCAGTTCACCCGGGACTCCGCCCTACGAGCAGTACTTC. The chain employs TRBV6-5 and TRBJ2-7; D is perhaps TRBD2 (6 bases). The CDR3 is made up of 15 amino acids. Per germline, CDR1 MNHEY and CDR2 SVGAGI. V lost 4 bases and J lost 2, with 15 bases in between.

This chain links TRBV9 with TRBJ1-5; 7 bases fit TRBD1. CDR1 SGDLS and CDR2 YYNGEE come from the germline V gene. The CDR3 length is 15 residues. V lost 4 bases and J lost 0; bases outside the gene matches: 4. CDR3 amino acids: CASSPTGNSNQPQHF. The CDR3 DNA sequence: TGTGCCAGCAGCCCGACAGGGAATAGCAATCAGCCCCAGCATTTT.

The rearrangement links TRBV11-3 to TRBJ1-1; D is possibly TRBD1 (6 bases). Trimming removed 1 base at V and 1 base at J, with 10 bases between. This CDR3 region has 15 residues. The germline gives CDR1 SGHNT, CDR2 YENEEA. The CDR3 nucleotides read TGTGCCAGCAGCTTAGCTGGGGGCGGGAACACTGAAGCTTTCTTT. It is translated as CASSLAGGGNTEAFF.

This clone came up a few times. The chain couples TRBV5-4 to TRBJ1-6; 7 bases line up with TRBD1. The V segment lost 4 bases and the J segment 6 bases; nucleotides outside the gene matches: 4. The CDR3 is 14 amino acids. Germline-derived CDR1 and CDR2 are SGHNT and YYREEE (reference sequence). CDR3 nucleotide sequence: TGTGCCAGCAGCCCGGACAGGAGTAATTCACCCCTCCACTTT. Amino acids: CASSPDRSNSPLHF.

This clone was counted once. This chain connects TRBV13 to TRBJ1-1; TRBD1 matches at 9 bases. J lost 10 bases, V lost 7 bases, and 10 bases had no gene match. The CDR3 consists of 13 residues. Germline values: CDR1 PRHDT, CDR2 FYEKMQ (reference sequence). The chain's CDR3 is CASITGGLSVAFF. The CDR3 DNA reads as TGTGCCAGCATCACAGGGGGCTTGAGTGTAGCTTTCTTT.

V is TRBV11-2 and J is TRBJ2-1; 12 bases match TRBD1. V shed 6 bases and J 10 bases; nucleotides not matched to a gene: 10. The germline gives CDR1 SGHAT, CDR2 FQNNGV. The CDR3 covers 15 residues. For the CDR3, the DNA is TGTGCCAGCAGTTTCGGGGGACAGGGGGCGCAAGAGCAGTTCTTC. It codes for CASSFGGQGAQEQFF.